A single sample gave rise to the 21 T cell receptor beta chains below, sequenced in a study of blood T cell repertoires in COVID-19. The method was immunoSEQ multiplex PCR; TCRdb's version includes in-frame clones alone and lacks a portion of them. The table lists 250,000 or so clones, about 83% of them singletons. Sequenced sample: peripheral blood. The receptors shown here come from a man aged 50 or older with acute or convalescent COVID-19.

V usage is TRBV29-1 and J usage is TRBJ2-7, with 11 positions matching TRBD1. The CDR3 contains 13 residues. Germline lookup yields CDR1 SQVTM and CDR2 ANQGSEA. V was clipped by 4 bases and J by 5 bases; unmatched bases: 4. CDR3 sequence reads: CSVVGTGGHEQYF. As DNA, the CDR3 is TGCAGCGTTGTCGGGACAGGGGGTCACGAGCAGTACTTC.

Note on this clone: Compared with germline, one end of the junction differs, possibly owing to a read error. The chain uses TRBV7-7 and TRBJ2-3; 8 bases are a match to TRBD2. CDR1 SSHAT and CDR2 FNYEAQ come from the germline V gene (reference sequence). The CDR3 covers 15 residues. For the CDR3, the DNA is TGTGCTAGCAGCTTAGGGAGGGGACTAGCAGATACGCAGTATTTT. It specifies CASSLGRGLADTQYF.

The chain joins TRBV28 to TRBJ2-3; 11 bases align to TRBD1. Germline-derived CDR1 and CDR2 are MDHEN and SYDVKM. The V gene end was trimmed by 7 bases and the J gene end by 3 bases; junction bases not matched to a gene: 15. The CDR3 totals 18 residues. The CDR3 DNA reads as TGTGCCAGCATCGAGGACAGGGGGCCTTATAAGTGGACAGATACGCAGTATTTT. Translating gives CASIEDRGPYKWTDTQYF.

The chain recombines TRBV5-4 with TRBJ2-1, with 11 bases fitting TRBD2. Germline trimming cut 4 bases from V and 9 bases from J; bases unmatched to any gene: 18. Germline assignment: CDR1 SGHNT and CDR2 YYREEE (reference sequence). The CDR3 totals 18 residues. CDR3 sequence reads: CASSAGTSGGPFWGEQFF. Here the CDR3 DNA reads TGTGCCAGCAGCGCCGGAACTAGCGGGGGTCCTTTTTGGGGTGAGCAGTTCTTC.

About this clone: Other DNA variants within this sample encode the same CDR3. This chain connects TRBV5-1 to TRBJ2-7, with 7 bases lining up with TRBD1. This CDR3 comprises 13 residues. CDR1 and CDR2 from the germline V gene are SGHRS and YFSETQ. V gave up 0 bases and J gave up 5 bases; unmatched junction bases: 2. The CDR3 nucleotides are TGCGCCAGCAGCTTGGGACAGGGTAACGAGCAGTACTTC. It translates to CASSLGQGNEQYF. The full variable domain, rest sourced from reference TRBV5-1 and TRBJ2-7, is KAGVTQTPRYLIKTRGQQVTLSCSPISGHRSVSWYQQTPGQGLQFLFEYFSETQRNKGNFPGRFSGRQFSNSRSEMNVSTLELGDSALYLCASSLGQGNEQYFGPGTRLTVT.

This clone has just one count. The V gene is TRBV7-9, the J gene TRBJ1-2; D unclear. The CDR3 loop spans 15 amino acids. CDR1 is SEHNR, CDR2 FQNEAQ, per germline (reference sequence). Trimming left V 2 bases short and J 4 bases short, with 14 bases between. The CDR3 sequence is CASSLSAVGSYGYTF. The CDR3 DNA reads TGTGCCAGCAGCTTATCTGCCGTCGGGAGCTATGGCTACACCTTC. Full variable domain (outside the CDR3, taken from reference TRBV7-9 and TRBJ1-2): DTGVSQNPRHKITKRGQNVTFRCDPISEHNRLYWYRQTLGQGPEFLTYFQNEAQLEKSRLLSDRFSAERPKGSFSTLEIQRTEQGDSAMYLCASSLSAVGSYGYTFGSGTRLTVV.

The J gene is TRBJ2-3, the V gene TRBV28, with TRBD2 matching over 8 bases. Unmatched junction bases numbered 6, after V lost 5 bases and J lost 2 bases. This CDR3 has 15 residues. Germline CDR1 MDHEN, CDR2 SYDVKM. This CDR3 reads CASSPTSGYTDTQYF. CDR3 nucleotides: TGTGCCAGCAGTCCTACTAGCGGATACACAGATACGCAGTATTTT.

This rearrangement joins TRBV12-5 to TRBJ2-3; TRBD1 matches at 10 bases. The V gene's germline CDR1 is LGHNT and CDR2 FRNRAP. Trimming cost V 6 bases and J 11 bases; bases outside gene matches: 11. The CDR3 has 14 amino acids. CDR3 protein: CASGTGTGVPLQYF. The CDR3 DNA reads TGTGCTAGTGGCACCGGGACAGGGGTCCCTCTGCAGTATTTT.

The V call is TRBV6-5, the J call TRBJ2-1, with D perhaps matching TRBD2 (5 bases). The V gene's germline CDR1 is MNHEY and CDR2 SVGAGI. The ends were cut back, 0 bases at V and 5 bases at J, with 8 bases in the middle. CDR3 size: 14 residues. The CDR3 spells CASSYSSGHNEQFF. CDR3 sequence (DNA): TGTGCCAGCAGTTACTCGAGCGGCCACAATGAGCAGTTCTTC.

This chain uses TRBV11-3 with TRBJ1-2, with no clear D. Trimming stripped 3 bases from V and 5 bases from J, with 7 bases between. Germline lookup yields CDR1 SGHNT and CDR2 YENEEA. This CDR3 is 12 amino acids long. CDR3 loop: CASSFAEYGYTF. DNA of the CDR3: TGTGCCAGCAGCTTTGCGGAATATGGCTACACCTTC. The whole variable domain, filled in from reference TRBV11-3 and TRBJ1-2, reads EAGVVQSPRYKIIEKKQPVAFWCNPISGHNTLYWYLQNLGQGPELLIRYENEEAVDDSQLPKDRFSAERLKGVDSTLKIQPAELGDSAVYLCASSFAEYGYTFGSGTRLTVV.

CDR3 in DNA: TGCGCCAGCAGCTTCGATGGAGGCTCCTACAATGAGCAGTTCTTC. Translated: CASSFDGGSYNEQFF. V and J are TRBV5-1 and TRBJ2-1, with D tentatively TRBD2 (5 bases). The germline V gene encodes CDR1 SGHRS and CDR2 YFSETQ. This CDR3 is 15 amino acids long. Trimming cost V 2 bases and J 0 bases, with 9 bases left between them.

The chain recombines TRBV19 with TRBJ2-1, with 16 positions matching TRBD2. Germline V CDR1 and CDR2: LNHDA, SQIVND (reference sequence). V gave up 4 bases and J gave up 4 bases; unmatched junction bases: 7. CDR3 length: 18 amino acids. In DNA, the CDR3 is TGTGCCAGTAGTAGGGGGGGACTAGCGGGAGGGATGTACAATGAGCAGTTCTTC. It codes for CASSRGGLAGGMYNEQFF. The whole variable domain, filled in from reference TRBV19 and TRBJ2-1, reads DGGITQSPKYLFRKEGQNVTLSCEQNLNHDAMYWYRQDPGQGLRLIYYSQIVNDFQKGDIAEGYSVSREKKESFPLTVTSAQKNPTAFYLCASSRGGLAGGMYNEQFFGPGTRLTVL.

The V gene is TRBV9, the J gene TRBJ1-4, with 7 bases aligning to TRBD1. Germline CDR1 is SGDLS and CDR2 is YYNGEE. The CDR3 runs 12 residues. The ends lost 4 bases at V and 12 bases at J; junction bases unmatched: 6. This chain's CDR3 is CASSSSGTELFF. The CDR3, as DNA: TGTGCCAGCAGCTCATCCGGGACAGAACTGTTTTTT.

The rearrangement joins TRBV18 to TRBJ2-3; no reliable D call. This CDR3 comprises 15 residues. The V gene's germline CDR1 is KGHSH and CDR2 LQKENI. Trimming removed 4 bases from V and 6 bases from J, with 17 bases in between. The CDR3 spells CASSRSVSGLDTQYF. CDR3 DNA sequence: TGTGCCAGCTCACGCAGTGTAAGTGGTTTGGATACGCAGTATTTT.

The chain recombines TRBV10-3 with TRBJ2-7; 9 nucleotides match TRBD1. The V segment lost 4 bases and the J segment 0 bases; nucleotides outside the gene matches: 1. The germline V gene encodes CDR1 ENHRY and CDR2 SYGVKD. The CDR3 is 14 amino acids. CDR3 amino acids: CAISGTGDSYEQYF. For the CDR3, the DNA is TGTGCCATCAGTGGGACAGGGGACTCCTACGAGCAGTACTTC.

The rearrangement links TRBV9 to TRBJ1-2; the match to TRBD1 covers 7 bases. V shed 4 bases and J 0 bases; nucleotides not matched to a gene: 3. Germline V gives CDR1 SGDLS, CDR2 YYNGEE. The CDR3 covers 14 residues. This chain's CDR3 is CASSTGQTNYGYTF. In nucleotides, the CDR3 is TGTGCCAGCAGCACGGGACAGACTAACTATGGCTACACCTTC. Drawing the rest from reference TRBV9 and TRBJ1-2, the complete variable domain is DSGVTQTPKHLITATGQRVTLRCSPRSGDLSVYWYQQSLDQGLQFLIQYYNGEERAKGNILERFSAQQFPDLHSELNLSSLELGDSALYFCASSTGQTNYGYTFGSGTRLTVV.

The V and J genes are TRBV25-1 and TRBJ2-3, with TRBD1 identical over 9 bases. Losses at the gene ends were 3 bases for V and 2 bases for J; bases not matched to a gene: 3. Germline CDR1 is MGHDK and CDR2 is SYGVNS. This CDR3 has 15 residues. The CDR3 sequence is CASSDDRGATDTQYF. The CDR3 coding sequence is TGTGCCAGCAGTGATGACAGGGGGGCCACAGATACGCAGTATTTT.

This clone has a single count. The genes are TRBV30 and TRBJ2-7; possible D gene TRBD2, 6 bases. Trimming took 2 bases from V and 6 from J, leaving 14 bases between them. Germline V lookup: CDR1 GTSNPN, CDR2 SVGIG (reference sequence). CDR3 size: 13 residues. CDR3 nucleotides: TGTGCCTGGAGTAGGGACTCAGCCTCCGAGCAGTACTTC. Protein sequence: CAWSRDSASEQYF.

The chain links TRBV15 to TRBJ2-2, with D possibly TRBD2 on 5 matching bases. CDR1 and CDR2 (germline): LNHNV, YYDKDF (reference sequence). The CDR3 runs to 17 residues. With 0 bases removed from V and 1 base from J, the gap between germline ends came to 12 bases. The CDR3 DNA reads TGTGCCACCAGCAGAGACGGGCTAGCACTGAACACCGGGGAGCTGTTTTTT. Residues: CATSRDGLALNTGELFF.

The chain employs TRBV29-1 and TRBJ2-1, with a possible D match to TRBD2 (7 bases). The CDR3 length is 12 residues. Per the germline V gene, CDR1 is SQVTM and CDR2 is ANQGSEA. Between the trimmed V and J ends, which lost 6 bases and 6 bases, there was a span of 12 bases. The CDR3 loop reads CSVGRGSNEQFF. The CDR3 DNA reads TGCAGCGTGGGGAGGGGGTCCAATGAGCAGTTCTTC.

This chain connects TRBV7-6 to TRBJ2-1; 14 bases line up with TRBD2. With V trimmed by 5 bases and J by 9 bases, 12 bases remained unmatched. This CDR3 has 17 amino acids. Germline V lookup: CDR1 SGHVS, CDR2 FNYEAQ. CDR3 sequence: CASSQKPGLAGVGEQFF. The DNA for the CDR3 is TGTGCCAGCAGCCAAAAACCGGGACTAGCGGGAGTAGGTGAGCAGTTCTTC.